One and the same sample provided the 16 T cell receptor beta chains below, sequenced in a study of graft-versus-host responses after intestinal transplantation. The data were produced by immunoSEQ multiplex PCR, yet TCRdb's version contains in-frame clones alone and is incomplete. This repertoire shows about 54,000 clones, under 95% found once; its top ten account for about 6%. The sample here was PBMCs, taken 650 to 670 days after intestinal transplant. The receptors derive from a human patient who received an intestinal transplant, so some T cells may come from the graft donor.

The chain employs TRBV7-3 and TRBJ1-6, with D unresolved. Germline CDR1 is SGHTA and CDR2 is FQGTGA. CDR3 length: 14 amino acids. The ends were cut back, 1 base at V and 10 bases at J, with 11 bases in the middle. CDR3 sequence (DNA): TGTGCCAGCAGCTTAATGGCTCAAGGATCACCCCTCCACTTT. Translating gives CASSLMAQGSPLHF. The complete variable domain, with remaining parts taken from reference TRBV7-3 and TRBJ1-6, reads GAGVSQTPSNKVTEKGKYVELRCDPISGHTALYWYRQSLGQGPEFLIYFQGTGAADDSGLPNDRFFAVRPEGSVSTLKIQRTERGDSAVYLCASSLMAQGSPLHFGNGTRLTVT.

This chain joins TRBV2 and TRBJ2-5; TRBD1 aligns across 11 bases. The J segment lost 6 bases and the V segment lost 1 base, leaving 4 bases of the junction unmatched. The CDR3 covers 15 residues. The V gene's germline CDR1 is SNHLY and CDR2 FYNNEI. The CDR3 coding sequence is TGTGCCAGCAGTGAAGTAGGGACAGGGGGAAAGACCCAGTACTTC. Translating it yields CASSEVGTGGKTQYF.

This sequence joins TRBV2 and TRBJ2-1, with 16 positions matching TRBD2. Losses at the gene ends were 7 bases for V and 4 bases for J; bases not matched to a gene: 4. The CDR3 sequence is 16 residues long. The germline V gene has CDR1 SNHLY and CDR2 FYNNEI. The CDR3 DNA follows: TGTGCCAGCAAAGGGACTAGCGGGGGGGAATACAATGAGCAGTTCTTC. Residues: CASKGTSGGEYNEQFF.

The chain couples TRBV6-5 to TRBJ1-2; TRBD1 matches 7 bases. Germline trimming cut 6 bases from V and 8 bases from J; bases unmatched to any gene: 15. This CDR3 has 15 residues. Germline CDR1 is MNHEY and CDR2 is SVGAGI. The CDR3 reads CASSPSATGVGGYTF. The CDR3 bases are TGTGCCAGCAGCCCCTCGGCCACAGGGGTTGGCGGCTACACCTTC.

J is TRBJ2-5 and V is TRBV19, with TRBD1 matching 8 bases. J lost 4 bases, V lost 4 bases, and 2 bases had no gene match. CDR3 length: 13 amino acids. Germline loops: CDR1 LNHDA, CDR2 SQIVND (reference sequence). Here the CDR3 reads CASSNDRGETQYF. CDR3 sequence (DNA): TGTGCCAGTAGTAACGACAGGGGAGAGACCCAGTACTTC.

This rearrangement joins TRBV7-9 to TRBJ2-5; TRBD1 is a possible D gene (5 bases). This CDR3 spans 15 amino acids. The germline gives CDR1 SEHNR, CDR2 FQNEAQ (reference sequence). The ends were cut back, 3 bases at V and 2 bases at J, with 13 bases in the middle. Here the CDR3 reads CASSFIEGAQETQYF. The CDR3 nucleotides read TGTGCCAGCAGCTTCATAGAAGGGGCGCAAGAGACCCAGTACTTC.

This CDR3 reads CAEGTGGPGELFF. Written as DNA, the CDR3 is TGTGCCGAGGGGACAGGGGGTCCCGGGGAGCTGTTTTTT. V gene TRBV30 combines with J gene TRBJ2-2; 11 bases align to TRBD1. This CDR3 has 13 amino acids. V was pared by 8 bases and J by 6 bases, with 5 bases of the junction left unmatched. Germline V gives CDR1 GTSNPN, CDR2 SVGIG (reference sequence).

In its sample, this clone was seen once. The V call is TRBV19, the J call TRBJ2-3; 8 bases are shared with TRBD1. The CDR3 covers 14 residues. J gave up 4 bases and V 9 bases, and 9 bases lay outside the gene matches. The germline CDR1 and CDR2 sequences are LNHDA and SQIVND (reference sequence). CDR3 amino acids: CASLQTGEADTQYF. For the CDR3, the DNA is TGTGCCAGCCTGCAGACAGGGGAAGCAGATACGCAGTATTTT.

The J gene is TRBJ1-1, the V gene TRBV9, with TRBD1 matching over 7 bases. The V and J ends lost 0 bases and 6 bases, in that order; junction bases with no gene match: 5. Germline values: CDR1 SGDLS, CDR2 YYNGEE. The CDR3 spans 14 residues. The CDR3 sequence is CASSVEGARAEAFF. CDR3 coding DNA: TGTGCCAGCAGCGTAGAGGGGGCGCGGGCTGAAGCTTTCTTT.

The CDR3 nucleotides read TGTGCCAGCAGCCAAGTCGGTAATGAGCAGTTCTTC. Its translation is CASSQVGNEQFF. The chain joins TRBV4-2 to TRBJ2-1; D gene unclear. The CDR3 totals 12 residues. Trimming pared 1 base from V and 7 bases from J, leaving 5 bases between. Germline assignment: CDR1 LGHNA and CDR2 YNFKEQ.

This clone is medium-sized within its sample. This rearrangement joins TRBV5-8 to TRBJ2-7; 7 nucleotides agree with TRBD1. Germline trimming cut 0 bases from V and 0 bases from J; bases unmatched to any gene: 0. CDR1 SGHTS and CDR2 YDEGEE come from the germline V gene. The CDR3 is made up of 14 amino acids. The CDR3 sequence is CASSLAGGSYEQYF. The CDR3 DNA follows: TGTGCCAGCAGCTTGGCAGGGGGCTCCTACGAGCAGTACTTC.

This clone was observed once. The rearrangement links TRBV6-5 to TRBJ2-2; 10 nucleotides align to TRBD1. CDR1 is MNHEY and CDR2 is SVGAGI in the germline V gene. The CDR3 spans 14 residues. With 6 bases clipped from V and 4 bases from J, the junction kept 2 bases outside the gene matches. In DNA, the CDR3 is TGTGCCAGCAGAAGGACAGGGGGCACCGGGGAGCTGTTTTTT. It is translated as CASRRTGGTGELFF.

The chain has TRBV10-3 and TRBJ2-6; D remains unclear. V was trimmed by 2 bases and J by 0 bases, leaving 14 bases between them. The CDR3 extends over 18 amino acids. Germline CDR1 and CDR2: ENHRY and SYGVKD. The CDR3 region is CAISEIQYSSSGANVLTF. In nucleotides, the CDR3 is TGTGCCATCAGTGAGATCCAGTACTCGAGCTCTGGGGCCAACGTCCTGACTTTC.

J is TRBJ1-1 and V is TRBV6-6; possible D gene TRBD1, 5 bases. The CDR3 runs 12 residues. V shed 0 bases and J shed 7 bases, with 6 bases lying between them. Germline CDR1 reads MNHNY; CDR2 reads SVGAGI (reference sequence). CDR3 protein: CASSYSGDEAFF. DNA of the CDR3: TGTGCCAGCAGTTACTCGGGGGATGAAGCTTTCTTT.

The rearrangement links TRBV6-5 to TRBJ2-1, with unresolved D. The length of the CDR3 is 15 residues. Trimming took off 0 bases at V and 7 bases at J, with 13 bases between the two ends. Germline values: CDR1 MNHEY, CDR2 SVGAGI. This chain's CDR3 is CASSYSGLERNEQFF. In nucleotides, the CDR3 is TGTGCCAGCAGTTACTCGGGTTTAGAGCGTAATGAGCAGTTCTTC.

V gene TRBV7-9 combines with J gene TRBJ2-5; D uncertain. The CDR3 spans 15 residues. Germline V CDR1 and CDR2: SEHNR, FQNEAQ (reference sequence). The V end was cut by 5 bases, the J end by 5 bases, with 18 bases between. In DNA form, the CDR3 reads TGTGCCAGCAGCACCAGTCTTTCCCGGGCGGAGACCCAGTACTTC. Amino acids: CASSTSLSRAETQYF.